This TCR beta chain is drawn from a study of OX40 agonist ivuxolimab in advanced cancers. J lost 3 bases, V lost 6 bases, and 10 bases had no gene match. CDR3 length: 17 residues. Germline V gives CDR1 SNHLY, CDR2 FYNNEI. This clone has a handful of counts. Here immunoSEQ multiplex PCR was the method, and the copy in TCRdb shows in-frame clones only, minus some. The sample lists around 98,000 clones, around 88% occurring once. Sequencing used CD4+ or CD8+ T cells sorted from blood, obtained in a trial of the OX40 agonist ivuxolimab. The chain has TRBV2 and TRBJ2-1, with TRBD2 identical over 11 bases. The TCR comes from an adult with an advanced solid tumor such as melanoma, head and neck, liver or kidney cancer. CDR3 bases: TGTGCCAGCAGGACGGATACCGGGACTAGCGGCTACAATGAGCAGTTCTTC. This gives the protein CASRTDTGTSGYNEQFF.